A single sample is the source of the 5 T cell receptor beta chains below, sequenced in a study of blood T cell repertoires in COVID-19. Assay used: immunoSEQ multiplex PCR; TCRdb lists only in-frame clones, some missing. The sample lists some 150,000 clones, around 84% occurring once. Sequenced material: peripheral blood. These receptors were taken from a human donor in a cohort sampled during active COVID-19.

The V and J genes are TRBV11-3 and TRBJ2-1; 9 bases line up with TRBD1. The germline V gene has CDR1 SGHNT and CDR2 YENEEA. Trimming cost V 5 bases and J 2 bases; bases outside gene matches: 7. The length of the CDR3 is 16 residues. CDR3 DNA: TGTGCCAGCAGCGGGGACAGGGCTAAAACCTACAATGAGCAGTTCTTC. Translated: CASSGDRAKTYNEQFF.

The V gene is TRBV30, the J gene TRBJ1-6; possibly TRBD1 for D (5 bases). This CDR3 is built from 14 residues. In germline, CDR1 is GTSNPN, CDR2 SVGIG (reference sequence). The V and J ends lost 0 bases and 7 bases respectively, with 10 bases between them. For the CDR3, the DNA is TGTGCCTGGAGTGTTATCGGGGGGAATTCACCCCTCCACTTT. It yields the protein CAWSVIGGNSPLHF.

The rearrangement joins TRBV6-5 to TRBJ1-5; no clear D. This CDR3 spans 14 amino acids. Trimming stripped 6 bases from V and 0 bases from J, with 9 bases between. Looked up from germline, CDR1 is MNHEY and CDR2 is SVGAGI. For the CDR3, the DNA is TGTGCCAGCAGGGCGGAGACTAGCAATCAGCCCCAGCATTTT. Its protein product is CASRAETSNQPQHF.

The chain recombines TRBV14 with TRBJ2-6; D may be TRBD1 (6 bases). With 4 bases removed from V and 0 bases from J, the gap between germline ends came to 19 bases. The germline V gene encodes CDR1 SGHDN and CDR2 FVKESK. The CDR3 extends over 19 amino acids. The CDR3 reads CASSPNLGGRTSGANVLTF. Written as DNA, the CDR3 is TGTGCCAGCAGCCCCAATTTAGGGGGACGGACCTCTGGGGCCAACGTCCTGACTTTC.

The rearrangement links TRBV5-1 to TRBJ2-7, with D unclear. CDR3 size: 13 residues. With 0 bases removed from V and 2 bases from J, the gap between germline ends came to 6 bases. Germline V gene data show CDR1 as SGHRS and CDR2 as YFSETQ. The CDR3 reads CASSLEQTYEQYF. The CDR3 nucleotides are TGCGCCAGCAGCTTGGAACAGACCTACGAGCAGTACTTC.